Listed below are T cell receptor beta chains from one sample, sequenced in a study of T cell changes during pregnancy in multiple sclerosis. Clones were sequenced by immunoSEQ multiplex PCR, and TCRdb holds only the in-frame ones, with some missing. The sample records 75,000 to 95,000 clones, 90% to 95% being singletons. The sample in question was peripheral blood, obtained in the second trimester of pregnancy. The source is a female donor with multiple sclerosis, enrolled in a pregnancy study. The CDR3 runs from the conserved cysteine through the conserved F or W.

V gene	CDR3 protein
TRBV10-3	CAISDRGTGAPYEQYF
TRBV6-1	CASMLAEYNEQFF
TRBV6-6	CASSPGSGSNQPQHF
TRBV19	CASSRDYTDTQYF
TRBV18	CASSLAGGSTDTQYF
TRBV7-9	CASSPSPGQPNTGELFF
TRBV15	CATSGLPSGSSTDTQYF
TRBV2	CASNGQGFGYTF
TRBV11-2	CASSLRARGIGTFF
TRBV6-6	CASLPGTGVLTEAFF
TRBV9	CASSASDSLRTEAFF
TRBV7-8	CASSPSRGVFYEQYF
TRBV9	CASSVRGAGDEGTDTQYF
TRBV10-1	CASSEGAAGGYTF
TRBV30	CAWSSGTPDNEQFF
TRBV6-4	CASSDSGPRGFQPQHF
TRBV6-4	CASSDRQEADTQYF
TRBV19	CASTAGRNTEAFF
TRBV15	CATSRDLGGTYEQYF
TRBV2	CASSTLATGELFF
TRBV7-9	CASSRGQGSTGELFF
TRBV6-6	CASSADGSYYEQYF
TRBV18	CASSRQLAGAISTDTQYF
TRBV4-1	CASSQEPRTGRGAFF
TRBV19	CASKAMDRAFYEQYF
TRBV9	CASSGASGVGDTQYF
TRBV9	CASGSWDEKLFF
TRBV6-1	CASQGLRGGYTF
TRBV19	CASSGRGSSYEQYF
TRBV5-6	CASSLGGNTEAFF
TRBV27	CASSRQGQPQHF
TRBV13	CASSSPRVSEQYF
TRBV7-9	CASSSHEAAPGQKETQYF
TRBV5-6	CASSMGTGVSEAFF
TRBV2	CASRTGAEAFF
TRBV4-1	CASSPFEGGSDEQYF